This T cell receptor (beta chain) derives from a study of radiotherapy plus CTLA-4 blockade in lung cancer. Germline values: CDR1 MRHNA, CDR2 SNTAGT. The V end was cut by 0 bases, the J end by 4 bases, with 9 bases between. CDR3 length: 15 residues. This clone is a singleton in its sample. Data came from immunoSEQ multiplex PCR; TCRdb stores just in-frame clones and leaves some out. The repertoire holds around 110,000 clones, approximately 77% seen once, with 3.3% in the top ten. The source material was peripheral blood, sampled from a patient treated with radiotherapy plus ipilimumab. The clonotype comes from a human donor with non-small cell lung cancer that progressed on radiotherapy plus ipilimumab. Some clones in this sample may be carry-over from other donors' samples. V and J are TRBV6-4 and TRBJ2-2, with D unclear. DNA for the CDR3: TGTGCCAGCAGTGACTCGAACAGCCCCACCGGGGAGCTGTTTTTT. It yields the protein CASSDSNSPTGELFF.